Below, 29 T cell receptor beta chains from the same sample are listed, as sequenced in a study of graft-versus-host responses after intestinal transplantation. Produced via immunoSEQ multiplex PCR; TCRdb's table is partial and in-frame only. The data show roughly 81,000 clones, about four fifths seen once. Their specific antigens are unknown. The sample was unstimulated CD4+ T cells sorted from spleen or lymph node cells, taken before intestinal transplant. All receptors come from a human donor who received an intestinal transplant.

The DNA of the CDR3 is TGCGCCAGCAGTGAGTCCGGGACAGTCCGTCAGTATTTT. This gives the protein CASSESGTVRQYF. The rearrangement uses TRBV10-2 and TRBJ2-3; TRBD1 matches 7 bases. J gave up 12 bases and V 0 bases, and 6 bases lay outside the gene matches. The CDR3 runs 13 residues. Germline-derived CDR1 and CDR2 are WSHSY and SAAADI.

The genes are TRBV21-1 and TRBJ2-4; the table gives TRBD1 as D, unverified against the DNA. TRBV21-1 is described as a pseudogene. CDR3 length: 17 residues. The CDR3 is CASSIVLLQQRKNIQYF. The CDR3 DNA is TGTGCCAGCAGCATTGTATTGCTACAGCAAAGAAAAAACATTCAGTACTTC.

This clone was observed a few times. This chain connects TRBV2 to TRBJ1-4; 7 bases match TRBD1. This CDR3 contains 14 residues. After removal of 5 bases from V and 8 bases from J, the junction contained 8 bases not matched to a gene. CDR1 SNHLY and CDR2 FYNNEI come from the germline V gene. The CDR3 bases are TGTGCCAGCAGTCCCAACAGGGGTGACGAAAAACTGTTTTTT. Amino acids: CASSPNRGDEKLFF.

The chain is built from TRBV5-1 and TRBJ2-5; a weak D match, TRBD1 (5 bases). CDR1 and CDR2 from the germline V gene are SGHRS and YFSETQ. The CDR3 has 14 amino acids. V gave up 0 bases and J gave up 2 bases, with 8 bases separating them. The CDR3 coding sequence is TGCGCCAGCAGCTTGGAGGGGCCACAAGAGACCCAGTACTTC. Amino acids: CASSLEGPQETQYF.

This clone was counted once. The chain combines TRBV7-9 with TRBJ2-3; the match to TRBD2 covers 10 bases. The CDR3 is made up of 14 amino acids. V trimming: 7 bases; J trimming: 3 bases; junction bases outside the gene matches: 4. The germline gives CDR1 SEHNR, CDR2 FQNEAQ (reference sequence). The DNA for the CDR3 is TGTGCCAGCAACGGAGCGGGAGGGACAGATACGCAGTATTTT. This codes for CASNGAGGTDTQYF.

The chain joins TRBV2 to TRBJ2-1; possible D gene TRBD2, 5 bases. Trimming cost V 5 bases and J 6 bases, with 17 bases left between them. Germline-derived CDR1 and CDR2 are SNHLY and FYNNEI. The CDR3 has 15 amino acids. The CDR3 DNA reads as TGTGCCAGCAGTCGATCCGGGGTCCTCTTCAATGAGCAGTTCTTC. Translated, it gives CASSRSGVLFNEQFF.

This chain connects TRBV2 to TRBJ1-5; D uncertain. Trimming left V 1 base short and J 4 bases short, with 11 bases between. The length of the CDR3 is 15 residues. Germline loops: CDR1 SNHLY, CDR2 FYNNEI. This CDR3 reads CASSEGQAPNQPQHF. DNA for the CDR3: TGTGCCAGCAGTGAAGGGCAGGCGCCTAATCAGCCCCAGCATTTT.

The CDR3 DNA sequence: TGTGCCAGCAGTTTACTGCAGGGCTCCTACGAGCAGTACTTC. This codes for CASSLLQGSYEQYF. This chain links TRBV28 with TRBJ2-7; the D gene is possibly TRBD1 (5 bases). The V gene's germline CDR1 is MDHEN and CDR2 SYDVKM. Trimming pared 2 bases from V and 0 bases from J, leaving 8 bases between. CDR3 length: 14 amino acids.

J is TRBJ1-3 and V is TRBV14, with unresolved D. The germline CDR1 and CDR2 sequences are SGHDN and FVKESK. The CDR3 spans 13 residues. The V end was cut by 6 bases, the J end by 4 bases, with 10 bases between. CDR3 nucleotide sequence: TGTGCCAGCAGACGTCGCACAGGAAACACCATATATTTT. This translates into CASRRRTGNTIYF.

This chain connects TRBV15 to TRBJ1-1; the D gene is possibly TRBD1 (5 bases). The V and J ends lost 2 bases and 6 bases respectively, with 10 bases between them. This CDR3 contains 13 residues. Germline V gene sequence: CDR1 LNHNV, CDR2 YYDKDF (reference sequence). The CDR3 DNA follows: TGTGCCACCAGCAGACAGGGTCCCTCTGAAGCTTTCTTT. Translating it yields CATSRQGPSEAFF.

The chain recombines TRBV28 with TRBJ1-5; D perhaps matches TRBD1 (6 bases). This CDR3 is 16 amino acids long. Germline lookup yields CDR1 MDHEN and CDR2 SYDVKM. Trimming took 6 bases from V and 7 from J, leaving 22 bases between them. The CDR3 protein is CASSPRTEQGRQPQHF. In nucleotides, the CDR3 is TGTGCCAGCAGCCCCCGAACTGAACAGGGTAGGCAGCCCCAGCATTTT.

This rearrangement joins TRBV28 to TRBJ1-2; TRBD1 aligns across 7 bases. Per the germline V gene, CDR1 is MDHEN and CDR2 is SYDVKM. This CDR3 spans 14 amino acids. With V trimmed by 1 base and J by 4 bases, 3 bases remained unmatched. The CDR3 DNA is TGTGCCAGCAGTTTATATCGACAGGGCTATGGCTACACCTTC. As protein: CASSLYRQGYGYTF.

This clone occurred a few times. The genes are TRBV4-1 and TRBJ1-1; weak D call: TRBD1 (6 bases). V lost 3 bases and J lost 9, with 14 bases in between. The V gene's germline CDR1 is MGHRA and CDR2 YSYEKL. The CDR3 runs to 13 residues. The CDR3 loop reads CASSQGNREKAFF. CDR3 DNA sequence: TGCGCCAGCAGCCAGGGGAACAGGGAGAAAGCTTTCTTT.

The rearrangement joins TRBV4-1 to TRBJ1-5; D perhaps matches TRBD1 (6 bases). From germline, CDR1 is MGHRA and CDR2 YSYEKL. V shed 4 bases and J shed 6 bases, with 16 bases lying between them. This CDR3 region has 15 residues. DNA for the CDR3: TGCGCCAGCAGCCTCGAGGACAGTTTAGGTCAGCCCCAGCATTTT. This translates into CASSLEDSLGQPQHF.

The V gene is TRBV7-2, the J gene TRBJ2-3; 11 bases match TRBD2. Germline V gives CDR1 SGHTA, CDR2 FQGNSA. The CDR3 extends over 16 amino acids. After removal of 1 base from V and 8 bases from J, the junction contained 8 bases not matched to a gene. CDR3 in amino acids: CASSLVLAGARGTQYF. CDR3 nucleotide sequence: TGTGCCAGCAGCTTAGTACTAGCGGGGGCTAGAGGTACGCAGTATTTT.

The chain couples TRBV6-6 to TRBJ2-5; 11 bases align to TRBD2. V lost 6 bases, J lost 0 bases, and 3 bases stayed unmatched. This CDR3 spans 15 amino acids. Per the germline V gene, CDR1 is MNHNY and CDR2 is SVGAGI (reference sequence). The CDR3 bases are TGTGCCAGCAGACGACTAGCGGGGAACCAAGAGACCCAGTACTTC. Translating gives CASRRLAGNQETQYF.

CDR3 nucleotides: TGCGCCAGCAGCCAAGAGGCCTCTTACGAGCAGTACTTC. Amino acids: CASSQEASYEQYF. V and J are TRBV4-1 and TRBJ2-7; D is unresolved. Deletions cut 0 bases from V and 4 bases from J, with 7 bases between. CDR3 length equals 13 residues. CDR1 MGHRA and CDR2 YSYEKL come from the germline V gene.

This clone has a handful of counts. This sequence joins TRBV6-5 and TRBJ2-1, with D perhaps matching TRBD1 (6 bases). The CDR3 runs to 14 residues. The ends were cut back, 2 bases at V and 9 bases at J, with 14 bases in the middle. Germline CDR1 is MNHEY and CDR2 is SVGAGI. The CDR3 loop is CASSYKGDQGEQFF. The CDR3 DNA follows: TGTGCCAGCAGTTACAAGGGGGACCAGGGTGAGCAGTTCTTC.

The rearrangement links TRBV6-1 to TRBJ1-4, with D perhaps matching TRBD1 (6 bases). Germline CDR1 reads MNHNS; CDR2 reads SASEGT. The CDR3 covers 14 residues. The V and J ends lost 4 bases and 6 bases respectively, with 12 bases between them. CDR3 residues: CASSGLGQHEKLFF. The CDR3 DNA is TGTGCCAGCAGTGGGCTAGGACAGCATGAAAAACTGTTTTTT.

The chain uses TRBV30 and TRBJ2-1, with TRBD2 matching over 10 bases. V was pared by 2 bases and J by 3 bases, with 4 bases of the junction left unmatched. This CDR3 spans 15 amino acids. The V gene's germline CDR1 is GTSNPN and CDR2 SVGIG (reference sequence). CDR3 protein: CAWSTGTSDYNEQFF. The DNA for the CDR3 is TGTGCCTGGAGTACTGGGACTAGCGACTACAATGAGCAGTTCTTC.

The CDR3 nucleotides are TGTGCCAGCAGTTTAAGGGGTCGGGGGGAGGCTCAGCCCCAGCATTTT. Translation gives CASSLRGRGEAQPQHF. J is TRBJ1-5 and V is TRBV28; perhaps TRBD1 as D (5 bases). The CDR3 runs to 16 residues. Trimming cost V 2 bases and J 6 bases, with 17 bases left between them. Per germline, CDR1 MDHEN and CDR2 SYDVKM. The entire variable domain, with the rest obtained from reference TRBV28 and TRBJ1-5, is as follows: DVKVTQSSRYLVKRTGEKVFLECVQDMDHENMFWYRQDPGLGLRLIYFSYDVKMKEKGDIPEGYSVSREKKERFSLILESASTNQTSMYLCASSLRGRGEAQPQHFGDGTRLSIL.

V is TRBV28 and J is TRBJ1-2, with TRBD1 matching 11 bases. Germline assignment: CDR1 MDHEN and CDR2 SYDVKM. V lost 3 bases, J lost 7 bases, and 7 bases stayed unmatched. CDR3 length equals 15 residues. CDR3 loop: CASSFGTGGLGGYTF. The CDR3 DNA reads TGTGCCAGCAGTTTCGGGACAGGGGGTCTTGGTGGCTACACCTTC.

This chain links TRBV9 with TRBJ2-5, with D possibly TRBD1 on 5 matching bases. Between the trimmed V and J ends, which lost 0 bases and 1 base, there was a span of 16 bases. The V gene's germline CDR1 is SGDLS and CDR2 YYNGEE. The CDR3 covers 17 residues. Written as DNA, the CDR3 is TGTGCCAGCAGCGTAGGTGCGCAGGTGGGGCTCCAAGAGACCCAGTACTTC. Its translation is CASSVGAQVGLQETQYF.

The chain couples TRBV5-1 to TRBJ1-2; 10 bases line up with TRBD1. The CDR3 is 15 amino acids. Trimming removed 4 bases from V and 8 bases from J; junction bases left unmatched: 11. The germline CDR1 and CDR2 sequences are SGHRS and YFSETQ. The CDR3 sequence is CASSIGDRGVEGYTF. The DNA for the CDR3 is TGCGCCAGCAGCATCGGGGACAGGGGAGTTGAAGGCTACACCTTC. Full variable domain (rest looked up from reference TRBV5-1 and TRBJ1-2): KAGVTQTPRYLIKTRGQQVTLSCSPISGHRSVSWYQQTPGQGLQFLFEYFSETQRNKGNFPGRFSGRQFSNSRSEMNVSTLELGDSALYLCASSIGDRGVEGYTFGSGTRLTVV.

The chain couples TRBV28 to TRBJ2-2, with 10 nucleotides matching TRBD2. The junction had 5 bases not matched to a gene; V was cut back by 6 bases and J by 1 base. Germline V CDR1 and CDR2: MDHEN, SYDVKM. The CDR3 spans 16 residues. The CDR3 loop is CASSLLAGMNTGELFF. CDR3 sequence (DNA): TGTGCCAGCAGCCTACTAGCGGGAATGAACACCGGGGAGCTGTTTTTT.

J is TRBJ2-7 and V is TRBV21-1; TRBD2, the D gene given by the table, was not confirmed from the DNA. TRBV21-1 is noted as a pseudogene. This CDR3 is built from 16 residues. The CDR3: CASSKGASGRAYEQYF. DNA for the CDR3: TGTGCCAGCAGCAAAGGCGCTAGCGGGAGGGCCTACGAGCAGTACTTC.

In its sample, this clone was seen once. The rearrangement links TRBV6-6 to TRBJ2-5; 7 nucleotides line up with TRBD1. There are 15 residues in the CDR3. With 5 bases clipped from V and 4 bases from J, the junction kept 10 bases outside the gene matches. Looked up from germline, CDR1 is MNHNY and CDR2 is SVGAGI (reference sequence). Here the CDR3 DNA reads TGTGCCAGCAGTCGGCGTTTAACAGGGGCAGAGACCCAGTACTTC. It is translated as CASSRRLTGAETQYF.

The rearrangement joins TRBV5-1 to TRBJ1-1, with D unresolved. Trimming left V 1 base short and J 5 bases short, with 12 bases between. The germline V gene encodes CDR1 SGHRS and CDR2 YFSETQ. CDR3 length: 14 residues. CDR3 loop: CASSLIGRLTEAFF. DNA of the CDR3: TGCGCCAGCAGCTTGATAGGGAGACTGACTGAAGCTTTCTTT.

The CDR3 DNA sequence: TGTGCCAGCTCACCCTCCCGCTCTACAGGGTACCAAGAGACCCAGTACTTC. It specifies CASSPSRSTGYQETQYF. The genes are TRBV18 and TRBJ2-5, with a possible D match to TRBD1 (6 bases). The CDR3 totals 17 residues. Germline V gives CDR1 KGHSH, CDR2 LQKENI. The ends were cut back, 3 bases at V and 0 bases at J, with 17 bases in the middle.